The clone carrying this T cell receptor (beta chain) appeared a few times. Antigen unknown. Germline-derived CDR1 and CDR2 are MDHEN and SYDVKM. The CDR3 loop spans 14 amino acids. Trimming pared 3 bases from V and 5 bases from J, leaving 13 bases between. The TCR beta libraries were generated through quantitative 5'-RACE incorporating molecular barcodes. TCRdb used MiXCR to reprocess the 5' RACE reads, holding one entry per CDR3 protein. The sample contains 500,000 or so distinct CDR3 sequences, approximately 5.3% of which appear only once. This record comes from a study of CD8 T cells in ankylosing spondylitis. Study conclusions and caveats: CD8+ cells made up the disease-linked clones, which were relatively rare in peripheral blood. In ankylosing spondylitis blood, a motif of seven or eight highly homologous TCR beta variants appeared characteristic.

Sequencing input: blood, either unsorted or a sorted T cell fraction (not recorded which). This sequence joins TRBV28 and TRBJ2-5; D unclear. This receptor was taken from a male donor with ankylosing spondylitis. This CDR3 is CASSFAQPPETQYF. Written as DNA, the CDR3 is TGTGCCAGCAGTTTTGCCCAGCCCCCCGAGACCCAGTACTTC.